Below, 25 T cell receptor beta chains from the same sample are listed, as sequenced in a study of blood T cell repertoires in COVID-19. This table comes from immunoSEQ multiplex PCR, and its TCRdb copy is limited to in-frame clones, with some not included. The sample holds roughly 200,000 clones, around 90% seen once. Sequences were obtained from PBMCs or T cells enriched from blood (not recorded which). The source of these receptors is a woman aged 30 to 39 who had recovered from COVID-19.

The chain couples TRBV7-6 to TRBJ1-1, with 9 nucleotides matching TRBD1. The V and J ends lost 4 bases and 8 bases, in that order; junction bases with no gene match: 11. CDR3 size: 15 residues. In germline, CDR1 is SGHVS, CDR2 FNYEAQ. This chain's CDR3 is CASSSTGGSSIEAFF. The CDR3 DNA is TGTGCCAGCAGCTCGACAGGGGGTAGCAGTATAGAAGCTTTCTTT.

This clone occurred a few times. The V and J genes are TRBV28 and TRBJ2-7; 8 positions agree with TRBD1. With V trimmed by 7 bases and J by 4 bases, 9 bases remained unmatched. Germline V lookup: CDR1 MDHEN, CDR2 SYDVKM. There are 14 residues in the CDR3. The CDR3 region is CASTKTGVSYEQYF. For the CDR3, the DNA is TGTGCCAGCACAAAGACAGGGGTCTCTTACGAGCAGTACTTC.

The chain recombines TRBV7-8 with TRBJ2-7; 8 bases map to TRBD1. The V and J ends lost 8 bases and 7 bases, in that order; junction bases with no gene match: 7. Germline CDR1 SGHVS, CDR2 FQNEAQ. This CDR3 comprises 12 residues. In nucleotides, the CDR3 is TGTGCCAGCCGTCAGGGGGCAGGGGAGCAGTACTTC. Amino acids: CASRQGAGEQYF.

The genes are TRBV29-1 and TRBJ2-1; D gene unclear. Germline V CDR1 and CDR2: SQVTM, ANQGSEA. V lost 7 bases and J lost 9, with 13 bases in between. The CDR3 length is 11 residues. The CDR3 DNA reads TGCAGCGCCTTAAGTAGTGGTGAGCAGTTCTTC. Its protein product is CSALSSGEQFF.

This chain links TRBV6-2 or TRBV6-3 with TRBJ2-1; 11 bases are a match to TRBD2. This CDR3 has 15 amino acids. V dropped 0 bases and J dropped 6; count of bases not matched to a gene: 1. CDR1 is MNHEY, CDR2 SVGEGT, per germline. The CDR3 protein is CASSYSSGGANEQFF. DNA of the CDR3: TGTGCCAGCAGTTACTCTAGCGGGGGGGCCAATGAGCAGTTCTTC.

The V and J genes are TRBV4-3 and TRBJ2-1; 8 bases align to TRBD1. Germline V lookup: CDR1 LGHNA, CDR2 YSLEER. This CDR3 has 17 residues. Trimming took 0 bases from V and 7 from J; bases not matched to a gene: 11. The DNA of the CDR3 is TGCGCCAGCAGCCAAGAACGAATACAGGGGGTAAGGAATGAGCAGTTCTTC. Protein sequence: CASSQERIQGVRNEQFF.

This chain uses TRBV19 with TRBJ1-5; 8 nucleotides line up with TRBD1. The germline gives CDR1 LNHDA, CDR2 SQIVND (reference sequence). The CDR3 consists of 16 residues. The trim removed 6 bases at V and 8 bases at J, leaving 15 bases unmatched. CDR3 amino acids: CASSLTRTGLGEPQHF. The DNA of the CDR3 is TGTGCCAGTAGCCTTACCCGGACAGGGTTAGGTGAGCCCCAGCATTTT.

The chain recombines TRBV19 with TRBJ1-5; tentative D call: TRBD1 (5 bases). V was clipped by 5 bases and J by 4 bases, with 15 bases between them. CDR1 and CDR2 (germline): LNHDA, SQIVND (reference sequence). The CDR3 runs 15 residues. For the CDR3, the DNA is TGTGCCAGTAGTGCCGGGACCGGGGGAAATCAGCCCCAGCATTTT. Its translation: CASSAGTGGNQPQHF.

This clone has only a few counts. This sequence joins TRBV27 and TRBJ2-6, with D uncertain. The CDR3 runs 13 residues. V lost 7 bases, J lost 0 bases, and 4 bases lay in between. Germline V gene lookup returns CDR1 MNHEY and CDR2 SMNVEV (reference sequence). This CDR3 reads CASTYSGANVLTF. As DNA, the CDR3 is TGTGCCAGCACTTACTCTGGGGCCAACGTCCTGACTTTC.

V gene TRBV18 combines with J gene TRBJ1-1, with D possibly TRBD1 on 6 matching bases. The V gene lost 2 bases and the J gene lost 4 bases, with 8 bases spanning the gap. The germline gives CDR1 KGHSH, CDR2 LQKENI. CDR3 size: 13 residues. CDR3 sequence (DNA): TGTGCCAGCTCACCAATAGGGGGCACTGAAGCTTTCTTT. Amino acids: CASSPIGGTEAFF.

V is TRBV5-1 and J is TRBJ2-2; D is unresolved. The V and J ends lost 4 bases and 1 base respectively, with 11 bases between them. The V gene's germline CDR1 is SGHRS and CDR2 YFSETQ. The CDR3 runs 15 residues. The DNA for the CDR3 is TGCGCCAGCAGCCCAGGATCTGAGAACACCGGGGAGCTGTTTTTT. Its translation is CASSPGSENTGELFF.

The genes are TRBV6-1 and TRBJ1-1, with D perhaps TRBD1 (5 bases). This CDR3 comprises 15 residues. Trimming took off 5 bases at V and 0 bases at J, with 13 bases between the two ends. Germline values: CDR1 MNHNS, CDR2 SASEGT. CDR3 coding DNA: TGTGCCAGCAGTAACCACAGGTCCATGAACACTGAAGCTTTCTTT. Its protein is CASSNHRSMNTEAFF.

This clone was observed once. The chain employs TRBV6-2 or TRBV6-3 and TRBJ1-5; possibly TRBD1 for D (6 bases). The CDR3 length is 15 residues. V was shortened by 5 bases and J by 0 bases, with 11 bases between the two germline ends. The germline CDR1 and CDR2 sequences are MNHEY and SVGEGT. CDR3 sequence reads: CASSQQGLSNQPQHF. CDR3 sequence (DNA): TGTGCCAGCAGTCAACAGGGCCTTAGCAATCAGCCCCAGCATTTT.

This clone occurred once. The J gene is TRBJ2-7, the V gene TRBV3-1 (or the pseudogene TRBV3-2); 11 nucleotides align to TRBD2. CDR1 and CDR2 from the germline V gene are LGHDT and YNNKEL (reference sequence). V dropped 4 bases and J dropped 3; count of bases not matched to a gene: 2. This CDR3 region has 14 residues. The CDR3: CASSRTSGRYEQYF. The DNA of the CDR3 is TGTGCCAGCAGCCGGACTAGCGGGCGCTACGAGCAGTACTTC.

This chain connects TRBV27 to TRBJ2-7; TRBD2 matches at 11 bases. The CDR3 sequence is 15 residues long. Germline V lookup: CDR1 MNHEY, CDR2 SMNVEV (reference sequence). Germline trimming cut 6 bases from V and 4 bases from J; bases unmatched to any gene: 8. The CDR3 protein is CASRLTASGGYEQYF. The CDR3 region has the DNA TGTGCCAGCAGATTAACAGCTAGCGGGGGGTACGAGCAGTACTTC.

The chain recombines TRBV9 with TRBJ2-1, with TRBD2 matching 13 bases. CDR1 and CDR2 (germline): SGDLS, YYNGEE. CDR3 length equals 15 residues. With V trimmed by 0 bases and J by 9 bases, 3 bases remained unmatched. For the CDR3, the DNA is TGTGCCAGCAGCGTAGTAACTAGCGGGGGGGGTGAGCAGTTCTTC. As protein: CASSVVTSGGGEQFF.

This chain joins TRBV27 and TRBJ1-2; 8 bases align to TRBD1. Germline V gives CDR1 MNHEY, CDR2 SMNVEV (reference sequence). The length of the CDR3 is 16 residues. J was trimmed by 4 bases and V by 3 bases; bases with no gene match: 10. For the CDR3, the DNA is TGTGCCAGCAGTTTGAACGGACAGGGTCTCGGCTATGGCTACACCTTC. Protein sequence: CASSLNGQGLGYGYTF.

The CDR3 sequence is CASSTLLRPNEQFF. The CDR3 DNA follows: TGTGCCAGCAGCACCCTACTACGTCCAAATGAGCAGTTCTTC. The chain has TRBV21-1 and TRBJ2-1; no DNA check was done on the table's D call, TRBD2. TRBV21-1 is tagged as a pseudogene. CDR3 size: 14 residues.

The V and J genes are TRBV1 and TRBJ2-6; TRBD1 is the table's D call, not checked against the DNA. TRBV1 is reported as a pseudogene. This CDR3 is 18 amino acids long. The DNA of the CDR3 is TGCACCAGCAGTAGACAGTGTTTGTGCACAAGTCGAGCCAACGTCCTGACTTTC. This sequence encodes CTSSRQCLCTSRANVLTF.

CDR3 amino acids: CAWSGSGYYEQYF. CDR3 DNA: TGTGCCTGGTCTGGTAGCGGTTACTACGAGCAGTACTTC. The rearrangement links TRBV30 to TRBJ2-7, with a tentative D call TRBD2 (6 bases). This CDR3 region has 13 residues. Trimming pared 5 bases from V and 3 bases from J, leaving 14 bases between. CDR1 and CDR2 (germline): GTSNPN, SVGIG (reference sequence).

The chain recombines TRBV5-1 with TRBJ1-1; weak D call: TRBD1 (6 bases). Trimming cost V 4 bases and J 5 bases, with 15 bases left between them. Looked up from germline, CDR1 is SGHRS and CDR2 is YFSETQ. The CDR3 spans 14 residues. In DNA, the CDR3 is TGCGCCAGCAGCGGCCCAGGGGAGAGGACTGAAGCTTTCTTT. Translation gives CASSGPGERTEAFF.

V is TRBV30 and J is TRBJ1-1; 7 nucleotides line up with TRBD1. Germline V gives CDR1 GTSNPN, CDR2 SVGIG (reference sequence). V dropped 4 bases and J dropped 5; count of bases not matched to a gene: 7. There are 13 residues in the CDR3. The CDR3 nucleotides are TGTGCCTGGAACCCAGACAGGGTGACTGAAGCTTTCTTT. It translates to CAWNPDRVTEAFF.

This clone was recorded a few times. In DNA form, the CDR3 reads TGTGCCAGCAGAACACTCCAGGGGGCACAGGGAAACACTGAAGCTTTCTTT. Residues: CASRTLQGAQGNTEAFF. The chain employs TRBV28 and TRBJ1-1, with 8 bases matching TRBD1. The CDR3 consists of 17 residues. Trimming cost V 6 bases and J 2 bases; bases outside gene matches: 14. The germline CDR1 and CDR2 sequences are MDHEN and SYDVKM.

The CDR3, as DNA: TGTGCCAGCAGCCTCGGGGGGGCCGCCGGGGAGCTGTTTTTT. Protein sequence: CASSLGGAAGELFF. The chain carries TRBV3-1 (or the pseudogene TRBV3-2) and TRBJ2-2; 8 positions match TRBD2. CDR3 size: 14 residues. CDR1 is LGHDT and CDR2 is YNNKEL in the germline V gene (reference sequence). J lost 6 bases, V lost 4 bases, and 4 bases had no gene match.

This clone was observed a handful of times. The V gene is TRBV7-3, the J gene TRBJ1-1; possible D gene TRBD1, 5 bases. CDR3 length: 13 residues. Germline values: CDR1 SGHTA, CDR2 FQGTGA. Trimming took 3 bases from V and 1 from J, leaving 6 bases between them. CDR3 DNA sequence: TGTGCCAGCAGCTTCACAGGGAACACTGAAGCTTTCTTT. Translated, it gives CASSFTGNTEAFF.